The 28 T cell receptor beta chains in this list originate from one sample, sequenced in a study of neurological immune-mediated disorders. MiXCR was run by TCRdb on the 5' RACE reads, yielding one entry per CDR3 protein. The table shows some 16,000 distinct CDR3 sequences, with roughly 9% occurring only once. The material sequenced was CD8+ T cells from blood. Receptor source: a man aged 50 to 60 in good health.

This clonotype was observed many times. This chain connects TRBV4-1 to TRBJ2-1; the D gene is possibly TRBD2 (6 bases). CDR3 size: 16 residues. Germline V lookup: CDR1 MGHRA, CDR2 YSYEKL. Trimming took off 0 bases at V and 8 bases at J, with 17 bases between the two ends. CDR3 in DNA: TGCGCCAGCAGCCAAGAAGGGCGCGGGACTCTCCATGAGCAGTTCTTC. Encoded protein: CASSQEGRGTLHEQFF.

This clonotype was observed at least ten times. The chain combines TRBV9 with TRBJ2-1; 12 positions match TRBD2. CDR3 length: 17 residues. Losses at the gene ends were 4 bases for V and 0 bases for J; bases not matched to a gene: 5. Germline V gene lookup returns CDR1 SGDLS and CDR2 YYNGEE. This chain's CDR3 is CASSTSTSGSSYNEQFF. The CDR3 DNA reads TGTGCCAGCAGCACCTCGACTAGCGGGAGCTCCTACAATGAGCAGTTCTTC.

This clonotype was counted at least ten times. This chain links TRBV12-3 or TRBV12-4 with TRBJ2-1, with 8 bases that match TRBD1. The V segment lost 2 bases and the J segment 2 bases; nucleotides outside the gene matches: 2. The CDR3 contains 15 residues. CDR3 protein: CASSLQGATYNEQFF. The CDR3, as DNA: TGTGCCAGCAGTTTACAGGGGGCGACCTACAATGAGCAGTTCTTC.

Many counts were recorded for this clonotype. The chain links TRBV28 to TRBJ1-6, with 8 bases fitting TRBD1. This CDR3 contains 15 residues. Per the germline V gene, CDR1 is MDHEN and CDR2 is SYDVKM. The J segment lost 10 bases and the V segment lost 5 bases, leaving 10 bases of the junction unmatched. The chain's CDR3 is CASSVRTGLGSPLHF. In nucleotides, the CDR3 is TGTGCCAGCAGTGTTAGGACAGGGTTGGGGTCACCCCTCCACTTT.

This clonotype was observed many times. The chain is built from TRBV6-5 and TRBJ2-1; D is unclear. CDR3 length: 14 amino acids. Germline V CDR1 and CDR2: MNHEY, SVGAGI. The V and J ends lost 0 bases and 10 bases respectively, with 13 bases between them. CDR3: CASSYSASLREQFF. The DNA of the CDR3 is TGTGCCAGCAGTTACTCGGCCTCCCTCAGGGAGCAGTTCTTC.

This clonotype was found many times. The chain joins TRBV5-1 to TRBJ2-1, with a possible D match to TRBD1 (7 bases). Germline assignment: CDR1 SGHRS and CDR2 YFSETQ. Trimming cost V 4 bases and J 5 bases, with 10 bases left between them. This CDR3 region has 13 residues. The CDR3 coding sequence is TGCGCCAGCAGCGGCGGGACAGACAATGAGCAGTTCTTC. Protein product: CASSGGTDNEQFF.

A single count supports this clonotype. The V gene is TRBV5-5, the J gene TRBJ1-3; tentatively, D is TRBD1 (5 bases). The V and J ends lost 7 bases and 4 bases respectively, with 12 bases between them. The CDR3 runs 13 residues. Per the germline V gene, CDR1 is SGHKS and CDR2 is YYEKEE (reference sequence). The DNA for the CDR3 is TGTGCCAGCCGCCCGTGGGGGGGAAACACCATATATTTT. It encodes CASRPWGGNTIYF.

Ten or more counts support this clonotype. The chain uses TRBV28 and TRBJ2-7; no clear D gene. The CDR3 sequence is 11 residues long. CDR1 MDHEN and CDR2 SYDVKM come from the germline V gene. V lost 10 bases, J lost 4 bases, and 11 bases lay in between. The CDR3 nucleotides are TGTGCCACCCAAGTAGGTTACGAGCAGTACTTC. The encoded protein is CATQVGYEQYF.

This clonotype occurred many times. This sequence joins TRBV10-3 and TRBJ2-7; 7 bases are a match to TRBD2. CDR3 length equals 13 residues. Germline V gene sequence: CDR1 ENHRY, CDR2 SYGVKD. J gave up 3 bases and V 2 bases, and 1 base lay outside the gene matches. DNA for the CDR3: TGTGCCATCAGTGAGGCTAGCGGCTACGAGCAGTACTTC. The encoded protein is CAISEASGYEQYF.

To note about this clonotype: Because it lacks the conserved phenylalanine or tryptophan at the end, this CDR3 is likely a read error. The chain links TRBV5-6 to TRBJ2-1, with D perhaps being TRBD1 or TRBD2 (6 bases each). The germline V gene encodes CDR1 SGHDT and CDR2 YYEEEE. This CDR3 has 13 amino acids. Here the CDR3 reads CAGSRGLYNEQFL. CDR3 DNA: TGTGCCGGCAGCAGGGGACTCTACAATGAGCAGTTCTTA.

The rearrangement uses TRBV6-6 and TRBJ2-3; D unresolved. The CDR3 contains 14 residues. CDR1 and CDR2 from the germline V gene are MNHNY and SVGAGI (reference sequence). V lost 3 bases and J 2 bases, leaving 9 bases between the germline ends. CDR3 bases: TGTGCCAGCAGTTATCGGCTTCTCACAGATACGCAGTATTTT. Amino acids: CASSYRLLTDTQYF.

This clonotype was counted at least ten times. V and J are TRBV7-2 and TRBJ2-5; no clear D gene. The CDR3 runs 18 residues. Looked up from germline, CDR1 is SGHTA and CDR2 is FQGNSA. Trimming pared 5 bases from V and 0 bases from J, leaving 22 bases between. The CDR3 bases are TGTGCCAGCAGCGGTAGGGTAGGGAACACAAAGTACCAAGAGACCCAGTACTTC. This codes for CASSGRVGNTKYQETQYF.

This clonotype was seen repeatedly, ten times or more. This rearrangement joins TRBV7-2 to TRBJ2-1; D call uncertain. Germline V gene lookup returns CDR1 SGHTA and CDR2 FQGNSA. The CDR3 has 12 residues. Trimming shortened V by 5 bases and J by 9 bases, and 11 bases separated the two germline ends. The CDR3 protein is CASSITYFEQFF. The CDR3 nucleotides read TGTGCCAGCAGCATAACCTATTTTGAGCAGTTCTTC.

This clonotype was observed a few times. The rearrangement uses TRBV28 and TRBJ2-6, with D unresolved. V lost 1 base and J lost 4, with 14 bases in between. CDR1 is MDHEN, CDR2 SYDVKM, per germline. The CDR3 spans 17 residues. The chain's CDR3 is CASSLLGPTRGANVLTF. The CDR3 DNA follows: TGTGCCAGCAGTTTATTAGGACCAACACGGGGGGCCAACGTCCTGACTTTC.

The sample holds many counts of this clonotype. The junction and the germline gene differ at one end; a read error may be behind it. V is TRBV4-3 and J is TRBJ2-7, with 9 bases fitting TRBD2. The CDR3 loop spans 16 amino acids. The germline CDR1 and CDR2 sequences are LGHNA and YSLEER. The CDR3 DNA reads as TGCGCCAGCAGTTTTAGCGGGGGAGTCCGTTCCTCCGAGCAGTACTTC. This gives the protein CASSFSGGVRSSEQYF.

In this sample, this clonotype turned up many times. The chain carries TRBV5-1 and TRBJ2-7, with 7 bases matching TRBD1. J gave up 3 bases and V 3 bases, and 6 bases lay outside the gene matches. CDR1 and CDR2 from the germline V gene are SGHRS and YFSETQ. This CDR3 is 14 amino acids long. CDR3 in amino acids: CASSWTGAHYEQYF. The CDR3 coding sequence is TGCGCCAGCAGCTGGACAGGAGCCCACTACGAGCAGTACTTC.

This clonotype came up many times. The chain uses TRBV7-3 and TRBJ2-7; D not resolved. Trimming removed 3 bases from V and 2 bases from J, with 8 bases in between. The CDR3 covers 13 residues. In germline, CDR1 is SGHTA, CDR2 FQGTGA. This CDR3 is CASSFGGTYEQYF. The CDR3 DNA reads as TGTGCCAGCAGCTTTGGCGGAACCTACGAGCAGTACTTC.

This clonotype turned up a few times. The chain recombines TRBV16 with TRBJ2-7, with TRBD1 matching 7 bases. This CDR3 comprises 13 residues. V lost 0 bases, J lost 6 bases, and 2 bases stayed unmatched. Per germline, CDR1 KGHSY and CDR2 FQNENV. DNA for the CDR3: TGTGCCAGCAGCCAATCTGCAGGGGGCGAGCAGTACTTC. This translates into CASSQSAGGEQYF.

In this sample, this clonotype turned up many times. The chain links TRBV7-8 to TRBJ2-1; 7 bases line up with TRBD2. Germline V gene lookup returns CDR1 SGHVS and CDR2 FQNEAQ. Unmatched junction bases numbered 9, after V lost 4 bases and J lost 0 bases. This CDR3 region has 17 residues. The CDR3 nucleotides read TGTGCCAGCAGCTCTAGTGACGGCGGGAGCTCCTACAATGAGCAGTTCTTC. Encoded protein: CASSSSDGGSSYNEQFF.

This clonotype was recorded many times. The V and J genes are TRBV6-5 and TRBJ1-2; 8 positions match TRBD1. V lost 0 bases and J lost 4; bases outside the gene matches: 4. CDR3 length equals 15 residues. The germline CDR1 and CDR2 sequences are MNHEY and SVGAGI. The CDR3 spells CASSYSPGGSYGYTF. The CDR3 coding sequence is TGTGCCAGCAGTTACTCGCCAGGGGGCAGCTATGGCTACACCTTC.

This clonotype was detected ten times or more. The chain is built from TRBV21-1 and TRBJ1-5. TRBV21-1 is deemed a pseudogene. The CDR3 length is 18 residues. The CDR3 DNA is TGTGCCAGCAGCAAAACCCTACCGGGGCTTAAGAGTAGTCAGCCCCAGCATTTT. It yields the protein CASSKTLPGLKSSQPQHF.

This clonotype was seen at least ten times. The chain is built from TRBV20-1 and TRBJ1-1, with unresolved D. V was clipped by 3 bases and J by 5 bases, with 16 bases between them. Germline V gene lookup returns CDR1 DFQATT and CDR2 SNEGSKA (reference sequence). The CDR3 is 14 amino acids. The CDR3 sequence: CSASPGRGWTEAFF. The CDR3, as DNA: TGCAGTGCTAGCCCCGGACGGGGATGGACTGAAGCTTTCTTT.

This clonotype was detected many times. The rearrangement links TRBV7-3 to TRBJ2-1; TRBD2 agrees at 10 bases. The CDR3 is made up of 15 amino acids. The germline V gene has CDR1 SGHTA and CDR2 FQGTGA. The junction had 7 bases not matched to a gene; V was cut back by 5 bases and J by 6 bases. CDR3 amino acids: CASSLLAGVGNEQFF. The CDR3 DNA reads as TGTGCCAGCAGCCTCCTAGCGGGAGTGGGCAATGAGCAGTTCTTC. Supplemented by reference TRBV7-3 and TRBJ2-1, the full variable domain reads GAGVSQTPSNKVTEKGKYVELRCDPISGHTALYWYRQSLGQGPEFLIYFQGTGAADDSGLPNDRFFAVRPEGSVSTLKIQRTERGDSAVYLCASSLLAGVGNEQFFGPGTRLTVL.

This clonotype occurred many times. The CDR3 region is CASSEDPGQGETQYF. In nucleotides, the CDR3 is TGTGCCAGCAGCGAGGACCCGGGACAGGGGGAGACCCAGTACTTC. The genes are TRBV9 and TRBJ2-5; 10 positions match TRBD1. The junction had 7 bases not matched to a gene; V was cut back by 3 bases and J by 5 bases. Germline assignment: CDR1 SGDLS and CDR2 YYNGEE. This CDR3 contains 15 residues.

The sample holds many counts of this clonotype. V and J are TRBV12-3 or TRBV12-4 and TRBJ2-4; a weak D match, TRBD1 (6 bases). The CDR3 runs 15 residues. V was clipped by 3 bases and J by 1 base, with 10 bases between them. The CDR3 here is CASSFGGSAKNIQYF. CDR3 bases: TGTGCCAGCAGTTTTGGGGGCTCGGCCAAAAACATTCAGTACTTC.

This clonotype was seen repeatedly, ten times or more. This rearrangement joins TRBV4-2 to TRBJ2-7; 7 positions agree with TRBD2. Germline values: CDR1 LGHNA, CDR2 YNFKEQ. CDR3 length: 15 residues. V lost 6 bases, J lost 2 bases, and 10 bases stayed unmatched. The CDR3 sequence is CASSYRAGETYEQYF. The CDR3 DNA follows: TGTGCCAGCAGTTATAGGGCGGGAGAGACCTACGAGCAGTACTTC.

This clonotype was found many times. Here the CDR3 DNA reads TGCGCCAGCAGCCAAGTCGGGGAGACGGGGACCCAGTACTTC. Translation gives CASSQVGETGTQYF. The chain has TRBV4-3 and TRBJ2-5; possibly TRBD2 for D (5 bases). The V gene lost 1 base and the J gene lost 7 bases, with 13 bases spanning the gap. Per the germline V gene, CDR1 is LGHNA and CDR2 is YSLEER. The CDR3 spans 14 residues.

The V and J genes are TRBV4-1 and TRBJ2-1; D may be TRBD1 (5 bases). V gave up 0 bases and J gave up 0 bases, with 9 bases separating them. The CDR3 covers 16 residues. CDR1 and CDR2 from the germline V gene are MGHRA and YSYEKL. Written as DNA, the CDR3 is TGCGCCAGCAGCCAAGATCGCAGGGTCTCCTACAATGAGCAGTTCTTC. It specifies CASSQDRRVSYNEQFF.